The rows below give T cell receptor beta chains drawn from one sample of a study of T cell responses to AZD1222 COVID-19 vaccine. TCRdb's table, derived via immunoSEQ multiplex PCR, lists solely in-frame clones and lacks some. The sample carries about 150,000 clones, more than 85% recorded once. Here the sequenced sample was peripheral blood, taken after recovery from COVID-19. Receptors were obtained from an adult who had recovered from COVID-19. Both conserved end residues are part of each CDR3. Fields, in order: J gene, CDR3 length, clone size, D gene, V gene, CDR3 DNA, CDR3 protein. A D gene is named only where the DNA matches it firmly. Only some rows state a clone size, as once, few, many or a class for expanded clones.

j_call: TRBJ1-1
cdr3_length: 14
clone_size: NA
d_call: NA
v_call: TRBV23-1
cdr3_nt: TGCGCCAGCAGTCAATTCCGGCAGGGCACTGAAGCTTTCTTT
cdr3_aa: CASSQFRQGTEAFF

j_call: TRBJ1-5
cdr3_length: 17
clone_size: NA
d_call: NA
v_call: TRBV7-6
cdr3_nt: TGTGCCAGCAGCTTAGCGGGTCAGATAGATAGCAATCAGCCCCAGCATTTT
cdr3_aa: CASSLAGQIDSNQPQHF

j_call: TRBJ1-5
cdr3_length: 13
clone_size: NA
d_call: TRBD1
v_call: TRBV19
cdr3_nt: TGTGCCAGTAGGCGGGACAGTTCGCAGCCCCAGCATTTT
cdr3_aa: CASRRDSSQPQHF

j_call: TRBJ1-3
cdr3_length: 15
clone_size: NA
d_call: NA
v_call: TRBV5-6
cdr3_nt: TGTGCCAGCAGCCTTGGACCGGTCTCTGGAAACACCATATATTTT
cdr3_aa: CASSLGPVSGNTIYF

j_call: TRBJ2-5
cdr3_length: 13
clone_size: NA
d_call: NA
v_call: TRBV7-9
cdr3_nt: TGTGCCAGCAGCTCGTCATTCGCCGGGGCCCAGTACTTC
cdr3_aa: CASSSSFAGAQYF

j_call: TRBJ2-3
cdr3_length: 16
clone_size: NA
d_call: NA
v_call: TRBV19
cdr3_nt: TGTGCCAGTAGCCCCCCCATGGATTTTAGCACAGATACGCAGTATTTT
cdr3_aa: CASSPPMDFSTDTQYF

j_call: TRBJ1-1
cdr3_length: 14
clone_size: NA
d_call: NA
v_call: TRBV10-3
cdr3_nt: TGTGCCATGAAGGGGACCCGTCCGGACACTGAAGCTTTCTTT
cdr3_aa: CAMKGTRPDTEAFF

j_call: TRBJ1-1
cdr3_length: 16
clone_size: NA
d_call: NA
v_call: TRBV5-1
cdr3_nt: TGCGCCAGCAGCGGCCAACAGGGAGCTATGAACACTGAAGCTTTCTTT
cdr3_aa: CASSGQQGAMNTEAFF

j_call: TRBJ1-3
cdr3_length: 14
clone_size: once
d_call: NA
v_call: TRBV9
cdr3_nt: TGTGCCAGCAGGCGAGGGGCGAATTTGGACACCATATATTTT
cdr3_aa: CASRRGANLDTIYF

j_call: TRBJ2-7
cdr3_length: 14
clone_size: NA
d_call: TRBD1
v_call: TRBV18
cdr3_nt: TGTGCCAGCTCATCCCCGACAGGGAAATACGAGCAGTACTTC
cdr3_aa: CASSSPTGKYEQYF

j_call: TRBJ2-3
cdr3_length: 10
clone_size: NA
d_call: NA
v_call: TRBV20-1
cdr3_nt: TGCAGTGCTACCTATGATACGCAGTATTTT
cdr3_aa: CSATYDTQYF

j_call: TRBJ2-7
cdr3_length: 16
clone_size: NA
d_call: TRBD1
v_call: TRBV3-1/TRBV3-2
cdr3_nt: TGTGCCAGCAGCCCGAAAGCAGGGGGCACCCTTCGGGAGCAGTACTTC
cdr3_aa: CASSPKAGGTLREQYF

j_call: TRBJ1-5
cdr3_length: 14
clone_size: NA
d_call: NA
v_call: TRBV7-2
cdr3_nt: TGTGCCAGCAGCCCTACGGGGAGAATTCAGCCCCAGCATTTT
cdr3_aa: CASSPTGRIQPQHF

j_call: TRBJ1-2
cdr3_length: 11
clone_size: once
d_call: NA
v_call: TRBV20-1
cdr3_nt: TGCAGTGCTAGATATCGCGGGGATTACACCTTC
cdr3_aa: CSARYRGDYTF

j_call: TRBJ2-3
cdr3_length: 12
clone_size: NA
d_call: NA
v_call: TRBV7-2
cdr3_nt: TGTGCCAGCAGCTCAGCGAGGGATACGCAGTATTTT
cdr3_aa: CASSSARDTQYF

j_call: TRBJ2-1
cdr3_length: 13
clone_size: NA
d_call: NA
v_call: TRBV5-6
cdr3_nt: TGTGCCAGCAGCTTGGGGTCTCAGGATGAGCAGTTCTTC
cdr3_aa: CASSLGSQDEQFF

j_call: TRBJ2-7
cdr3_length: 15
clone_size: NA
d_call: TRBD1
v_call: TRBV28
cdr3_nt: TGTGCCAGCAGACCTAGGACAGGGGGCTCCTACGAGCAGTACTTC
cdr3_aa: CASRPRTGGSYEQYF

j_call: TRBJ1-2
cdr3_length: 13
clone_size: NA
d_call: NA
v_call: TRBV29-1
cdr3_nt: TGCAGCGTTGGCCAGGGCCCTAACTATGGCTACACCTTC
cdr3_aa: CSVGQGPNYGYTF

j_call: TRBJ1-3
cdr3_length: 14
clone_size: NA
d_call: NA
v_call: TRBV6-1
cdr3_nt: TGTGCCAGCAGCCTCACAGGGAGCGGAAACACCATATATTTT
cdr3_aa: CASSLTGSGNTIYF

j_call: TRBJ1-3
cdr3_length: 17
clone_size: NA
d_call: NA
v_call: TRBV11-2
cdr3_nt: TGTGCCAGCAGCTTAGAAGGAACGGGGCGGTATGGAAACACCATATATTTT
cdr3_aa: CASSLEGTGRYGNTIYF

j_call: TRBJ2-7
cdr3_length: 18
clone_size: NA
d_call: NA
v_call: TRBV12-5
cdr3_nt: TGTGCTAGTGGTTTGACGGGCCCCGGGACGAGGAGCTCCTACGAGCAGTACTTC
cdr3_aa: CASGLTGPGTRSSYEQYF

j_call: TRBJ1-1
cdr3_length: 11
clone_size: NA
d_call: NA
v_call: TRBV29-1
cdr3_nt: TGCAGCGTTGCTAGGAACACTGAAGCTTTCTTT
cdr3_aa: CSVARNTEAFF

j_call: TRBJ2-7
cdr3_length: 14
clone_size: NA
d_call: NA
v_call: TRBV2
cdr3_nt: TGTGCCAGCAGCGGACAGAATTCAGACTACGAGCAGTACTTC
cdr3_aa: CASSGQNSDYEQYF

j_call: TRBJ2-2
cdr3_length: 17
clone_size: NA
d_call: TRBD1
v_call: TRBV19
cdr3_nt: TGTGCCAGTAGTATACGGGGACAGGGAGTGGACACCGGGGAGCTGTTTTTT
cdr3_aa: CASSIRGQGVDTGELFF